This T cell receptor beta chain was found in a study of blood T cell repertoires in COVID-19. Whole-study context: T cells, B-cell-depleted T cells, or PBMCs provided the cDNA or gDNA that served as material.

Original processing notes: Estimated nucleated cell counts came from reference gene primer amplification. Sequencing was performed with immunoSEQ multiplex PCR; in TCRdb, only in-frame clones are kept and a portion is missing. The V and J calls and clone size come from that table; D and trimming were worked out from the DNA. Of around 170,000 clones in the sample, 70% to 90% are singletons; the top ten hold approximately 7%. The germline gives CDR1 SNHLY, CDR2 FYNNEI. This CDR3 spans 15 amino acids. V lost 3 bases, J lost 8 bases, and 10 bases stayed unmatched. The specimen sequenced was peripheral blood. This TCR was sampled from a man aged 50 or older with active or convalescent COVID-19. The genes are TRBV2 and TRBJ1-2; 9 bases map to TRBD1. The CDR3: CASSELLQGADGYTF. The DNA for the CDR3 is TGTGCCAGCAGTGAGTTGTTACAGGGGGCAGACGGCTACACCTTC.